This T cell receptor (beta chain) emerged from a study of T cell responses to AZD1222 COVID-19 vaccine. The germline V gene has CDR1 GTSNPN and CDR2 SVGIG (reference sequence). J gave up 6 bases and V 7 bases, and 4 bases lay outside the gene matches. This CDR3 contains 11 residues. Sequencing used immunoSEQ multiplex PCR; TCRdb keeps in-frame clones, though not all of them. The data contain about 160,000 clones, more than 75% of them singletons. Sequences were derived from peripheral blood, sampled 28 days after the second AZD1222 dose. The sequence was collected from an adult who received the AZD1222 COVID-19 vaccine. The chain is built from TRBV30 and TRBJ1-1; 8 nucleotides align to TRBD1. The CDR3 protein is CAFSDRAEAFF. In DNA form, the CDR3 reads TGTGCCTTTTCGGACAGGGCTGAAGCTTTCTTT.